A selection of T cell receptor beta chains follows, all from one sample in a study of identical twins. From the 5' RACE reads, TCRdb called clonotypes with MiXCR, one entry per CDR3 protein. The sample lists around 550,000 distinct CDR3 sequences, 12% to 15% occurring once. These sequences were also reported in another study, on yellow fever vaccine responses in identical twins.

Sequencing used CD4+ T cells sorted from blood. The receptors come from a woman under 30 in good health. The CDR3 runs from the conserved cysteine through the conserved F or W. D genes are given only for firm matches. Clone size is stated in some rows and not others, as once, few, many or a class when expanded.

j_call,clone_size,v_call,d_call,cdr3_aa,cdr3_nt
TRBJ2-2,many,TRBV29-1,.,CSVAGPNTGELFF,TGCAGCGTTGCCGGACCGAACACCGGGGAGCTGTTTTTT
TRBJ2-7,many,TRBV29-1,.,CSVVRQGRLNEQYF,TGCAGCGTTGTCCGGCAGGGGAGGCTGAACGAGCAGTACTTC
TRBJ2-7,.,TRBV12-3/TRBV12-4,TRBD2,CASCLFPWGLAGAPYEQYF,TGTGCCAGCTGTTTGTTTCCTTGGGGACTAGCGGGAGCACCCTACGAGCAGTACTTC
TRBJ2-4,many,TRBV28,.,CASSPNRNIQYF,TGTGCCAGCAGCCCGAACAGAAACATTCAGTACTTC
TRBJ2-7,few,TRBV28,.,CASRKGGAYEQYF,TGTGCCAGCAGAAAGGGGGGGGCCTACGAGCAGTACTTC
TRBJ1-5,.,TRBV6-6,.,CAATPGNSQPQHF,TGTGCCGCGACCCCAGGGAATTCTCAGCCCCAGCATTTT
TRBJ2-2,few,TRBV7-6,.,CASSSRTAGELFF,TGTGCCAGCAGCTCCCGGACAGCCGGGGAGCTGTTTTTT
TRBJ2-1,few,TRBV7-3,TRBD2,CASRRPGLAGGGNEQFF,TGTGCCAGCAGGAGACCCGGACTAGCGGGGGGGGGTAATGAGCAGTTCTTC
TRBJ1-3,many,TRBV20-1,.,CSARDSSWVGNTIYF,TGCAGTGCTAGAGATTCCTCCTGGGTGGGAAACACCATATATTTT
TRBJ2-2,.,TRBV12-3/TRBV12-4,TRBD1,CASIRDRLTSGELFF,TGTGCCAGCATCCGGGACAGGTTAACCTCCGGGGAGCTGTTTTTT
TRBJ2-3,few,TRBV10-1,.,CASSGLGSDTQYF,TGCGCCAGCAGTGGACTAGGGTCAGATACGCAGTATTTT
TRBJ2-1,few,TRBV4-1,.,CASSPVGLTDEQFF,TGCGCCAGCAGCCCGGTGGGCCTCACCGATGAGCAGTTCTTC
TRBJ2-1,.,TRBV6-1,TRBD2,CASKLTSGSPYNEQFF,TGTGCCAGCAAACTGACTAGCGGGAGCCCCTACAATGAGCAGTTCTTC
TRBJ2-6,many,TRBV5-1,.,CASSLEPQGGEAGANVLTF,TGCGCCAGCAGCTTGGAGCCACAGGGAGGGGAAGCTGGGGCCAACGTCCTGACTTTC
TRBJ2-7,few,TRBV7-8,.,CASSSDLRTGTTHEQYF,TGTGCCAGCAGCTCCGACCTCAGGACAGGGACTACGCACGAGCAGTACTTC
TRBJ1-2,.,TRBV10-3,TRBD1,CAIRGAPGTAAEGDYGYTF,TGTGCCATCAGGGGGGCCCCCGGGACAGCGGCAGAAGGGGACTATGGCTACACCTTC
TRBJ2-1,many,TRBV7-9,.,CASSLGGTEQFF,TGTGCCAGCAGCTTAGGAGGGACTGAGCAGTTCTTC
TRBJ2-1,few,TRBV27,TRBD2,CASSLSASGRDGEQFF,TGTGCCAGCAGTTTATCGGCTAGCGGGAGGGACGGTGAGCAGTTCTTC
TRBJ2-5,.,TRBV10-3,.,CAISGASGPQETQYF,TGTGCCATCAGTGGGGCCAGCGGGCCGCAAGAGACCCAGTACTTC
TRBJ2-4,few,TRBV10-3,.,CAISEMWGPKNIQYF,TGTGCCATCAGTGAGATGTGGGGACCCAAAAACATTCAGTACTTC
TRBJ1-5,few,TRBV20-1,.,CSARGSFNQPQHF,TGCAGTGCTAGAGGATCCTTTAATCAGCCCCAGCATTTT
TRBJ2-1,many,TRBV29-1,.,CSGVLANSYNEQFF,TGCAGCGGAGTCCTAGCTAACTCCTACAATGAGCAGTTCTTC
TRBJ2-5,.,TRBV4-1,TRBD1,CASRRTGDETQYF,TGCGCCAGCAGACGGACAGGGGACGAGACCCAGTACTTC
TRBJ2-2,.,TRBV21-1,.,CASRRGQETGELFF,TGTGCCAGCAGGCGGGGACAGGAGACCGGGGAGCTGTTTTTT
TRBJ2-3,few,TRBV5-6,.,CASSLAPGLGGSTDTQYF,TGTGCCAGCAGCTTGGCCCCCGGACTGGGGGGTAGCACAGATACGCAGTATTTT
TRBJ2-3,many,TRBV12-3/TRBV12-4,TRBD1,CASSRLGQGADTQYF,TGTGCCAGCAGCCGACTGGGACAGGGGGCAGATACGCAGTATTTT
TRBJ2-7,.,TRBV2,.,CASSGIRPLASSTYEQYF,TGTGCCAGCAGTGGAATCAGGCCGCTGGCCAGTAGTACCTACGAGCAGTACTTC
TRBJ1-4,few,TRBV12-3/TRBV12-4,.,CASSLSTGEKLFF,TGTGCCAGCAGTTTATCGACCGGAGAAAAACTGTTTTTT
TRBJ2-3,.,TRBV9,.,CASSPDRITDTQYF,TGTGCCAGCAGCCCCGACAGGATCACAGATACGCAGTATTTT
TRBJ2-2,.,TRBV24-1,TRBD2,CATSDWASGTTGELFF,TGTGCCACCAGTGATTGGGCTAGCGGGACTACCGGGGAGCTGTTTTTT
TRBJ1-6,.,TRBV6-1,TRBD1,CASSTDRGSPLHF,TGTGCCAGCAGCACGGACAGGGGTTCACCCCTCCACTTT
TRBJ2-7,few,TRBV21-1,.,CASSKGGRGAGEQYF,TGTGCCAGCAGCAAAGGTGGGAGAGGGGCCGGGGAGCAGTACTTC
TRBJ2-7,.,TRBV6-1,TRBD1,CASSETPGGSHEQYF,TGTGCCAGCAGTGAAACTCCAGGGGGTAGCCACGAGCAGTACTTC
TRBJ1-1,.,TRBV27,TRBD1,CASSFTRDRGREAFF,TGTGCCAGCAGTTTTACCCGGGACAGGGGGCGGGAAGCTTTCTTT
TRBJ2-2,many,TRBV11-2,.,CASSLVTGKTGELFF,TGTGCCAGCAGCTTAGTAACGGGAAAGACCGGGGAGCTGTTTTTT
TRBJ1-1,.,TRBV20-1,.,CSARDRPVNTEAFF,TGCAGTGCTAGAGATCGCCCCGTGAACACTGAAGCTTTCTTT
TRBJ2-5,few,TRBV12-3/TRBV12-4,.,CASSSLAAGASGKTQYF,TGTGCCAGCAGTTCCTTGGCGGCAGGCGCTTCTGGAAAGACCCAGTACTTC
TRBJ2-7,.,TRBV2,.,CASTEVYEQYF,TGTGCCAGCACAGAGGTGTACGAGCAGTACTTC
TRBJ1-1,.,TRBV7-9,TRBD1,CASSFTGAAFF,TGTGCCAGCAGCTTCACAGGGGCTGCTTTCTTT
TRBJ2-1,many,TRBV7-9,.,CASTLEGSEQFF,TGTGCCAGCACTTTGGAGGGGAGTGAGCAGTTCTTC
TRBJ1-2,few,TRBV6-1,.,CASFEGSPTYGYTF,TGTGCCAGTTTTGAAGGGTCCCCCACCTATGGCTACACCTTC
TRBJ2-1,.,TRBV9,.,CASSVAVKGGNEQFF,TGTGCCAGCAGCGTAGCCGTTAAAGGGGGCAATGAGCAGTTCTTC
TRBJ2-1,.,TRBV20-1,TRBD2,CSARDEGWSGRATWSYNEQFF,TGCAGTGCTAGAGATGAGGGGTGGAGCGGGAGGGCCACATGGTCCTACAATGAGCAGTTCTTC
TRBJ1-2,once,TRBV10-3,.,CAISEFTQGRNYGYTF,TGTGCCATCAGTGAGTTCACCCAGGGCAGAAACTATGGCTACACCTTC
TRBJ1-4,few,TRBV5-1,.,CASSLVVGVNEKLFF,TGCGCCAGCAGCTTGGTAGTAGGCGTAAATGAAAAACTGTTTTTT
TRBJ1-6,few,TRBV5-1,TRBD1,CASSFDPGTGLNSPLHF,TGCGCCAGCAGCTTCGACCCCGGGACAGGACTTAATTCACCCCTCCACTTT
TRBJ2-5,few,TRBV12-3/TRBV12-4,.,CASSLSSRVQETQYF,TGTGCCAGCAGTTTGAGTTCCAGGGTTCAAGAGACCCAGTACTTC
TRBJ1-6,.,TRBV20-1,TRBD1,CSARADRDRAYNSPLHF,TGCAGTGCTAGGGCCGACAGGGACAGGGCCTATAATTCACCCCTCCACTTT
TRBJ2-1,.,TRBV29-1,TRBD2,CSGGGTWQNEQFF,TGCAGCGGGGGGGGGACTTGGCAGAATGAGCAGTTCTTC